The clone carrying this T cell receptor (beta chain) was observed a few times. The sample originates from a study of patients and donors after allogeneic stem cell transplantation. TCRdb analysed the RT-PCR reads with MiXCR anew, one entry per CDR3 protein. The sample lists 900,000 to 1,000,000 distinct CDR3 sequences, around 17% occurring once. The sequence was collected from a human donor who was either an allogeneic HSCT recipient or a stem cell or donor lymphocyte infusion donor (not recorded which). It is not recorded whose cells these are; they may come from a transplant donor. Sequencing used blood, either unsorted or a sorted T cell fraction (not recorded which).

The CDR3 is CASSLDRAKTEAFF. The DNA of the CDR3 is TGCGCCAGCAGCTTGGACAGGGCGAAGACTGAAGCTTTCTTT. The chain joins TRBV5-1 to TRBJ1-1; possible D gene TRBD1, 6 bases. Trimming took 0 bases from V and 5 from J, leaving 11 bases between them. Germline V gives CDR1 SGHRS, CDR2 YFSETQ. This CDR3 comprises 14 residues. The full variable domain, its missing parts supplied by reference TRBV5-1 and TRBJ1-1, is KAGVTQTPRYLIKTRGQQVTLSCSPISGHRSVSWYQQTPGQGLQFLFEYFSETQRNKGNFPGRFSGRQFSNSRSEMNVSTLELGDSALYLCASSLDRAKTEAFFGQGTRLTVV.